A single sample gave rise to the 12 T cell receptor beta chains below, sequenced in a study of OX40 agonist ivuxolimab in advanced cancers. Produced via immunoSEQ multiplex PCR; TCRdb's table is partial and in-frame only. The repertoire holds about 77,000 clones, around four fifths seen once, with roughly 0.77% in the top ten. This specimen consisted of CD4+ or CD8+ T cells sorted from blood, obtained in a trial of the OX40 agonist ivuxolimab. These receptors originate from an adult with an advanced solid tumor such as melanoma, head and neck, liver or kidney cancer.

V usage is TRBV4-2 and J usage is TRBJ1-2; no clear D gene. V was pared by 0 bases and J by 2 bases, with 10 bases between. The CDR3 length is 15 residues. Looked up from germline, CDR1 is LGHNA and CDR2 is YNFKEQ. The chain's CDR3 is CASSQDRTRNYGYTF. The CDR3 DNA sequence: TGTGCCAGCAGCCAAGATAGGACCAGGAACTATGGCTACACCTTC.

The rearrangement uses TRBV2 and TRBJ2-3, with 7 bases that match TRBD2. V trimming: 8 bases; J trimming: 6 bases; junction bases outside the gene matches: 14. In germline, CDR1 is SNHLY, CDR2 FYNNEI. The CDR3 is 15 residues long. The CDR3 protein is CASQRMAGVTDTQYF. CDR3 bases: TGTGCCAGCCAGCGGATGGCGGGAGTTACCGATACGCAGTATTTT.

The chain couples TRBV30 to TRBJ2-5, with D possibly being TRBD2 (7 bases). This CDR3 is built from 14 residues. CDR1 is GTSNPN, CDR2 SVGIG, per germline (reference sequence). V lost 3 bases and J lost 3, with 14 bases in between. The CDR3 is CAWSQGRAKETQYF. The CDR3 DNA is TGTGCCTGGAGCCAGGGGAGGGCTAAAGAGACCCAGTACTTC.

The chain combines TRBV18 with TRBJ1-1; D might be TRBD1 (5 bases). V dropped 5 bases and J dropped 2 bases, with 9 bases sitting between them. The CDR3 extends over 13 amino acids. Germline V gene data show CDR1 as KGHSH and CDR2 as LQKENI. The CDR3 sequence is CASSSTVNTEAFF. DNA for the CDR3: TGTGCCAGCTCATCGACAGTAAACACTGAAGCTTTCTTT. Filled out from reference TRBV18 and TRBJ1-1, the complete variable domain reads NAGVMQNPRHLVRRRGQEARLRCSPMKGHSHVYWYRQLPEEGLKFMVYLQKENIIDESGMPKERFSAEFPKEGPSILRIQQVVRGDSAAYFCASSSTVNTEAFFGQGTRLTVV.

This clone appeared a single time. V and J are TRBV6-5 and TRBJ2-5; 7 bases line up with TRBD2. The CDR3 sequence is 14 residues long. The V gene's germline CDR1 is MNHEY and CDR2 SVGAGI. The V and J ends lost 6 bases and 4 bases, in that order; junction bases with no gene match: 8. The CDR3 DNA sequence: TGTGCCAGCAGCCGCTCGGGGAGGGCAGAGACCCAGTACTTC. This gives the protein CASSRSGRAETQYF.

CDR3 residues: CASSWQGWETQYF. The DNA for the CDR3 is TGTGCCAGCAGTTGGCAGGGGTGGGAGACCCAGTACTTC. This chain joins TRBV2 and TRBJ2-5; D possibly corresponds to TRBD1 (6 bases). CDR1 is SNHLY and CDR2 is FYNNEI in the germline V gene. V was pared by 5 bases and J by 5 bases, with 12 bases between. This CDR3 region has 13 residues.

The rearrangement uses TRBV27 and TRBJ1-6; D is possibly TRBD1 (6 bases). V lost 7 bases, J lost 1 base, and 14 bases lay in between. Germline V CDR1 and CDR2: MNHEY, SMNVEV (reference sequence). The CDR3 spans 16 residues. The CDR3 region has the DNA TGTGCCAGCACCTCCTTTACAGGGTCCTATAATTCACCCCTCCACTTT. It yields the protein CASTSFTGSYNSPLHF.

This clone appeared once. The chain combines TRBV30 with TRBJ1-2; TRBD1 is a possible D gene (6 bases). Germline V lookup: CDR1 GTSNPN, CDR2 SVGIG (reference sequence). Deletions cut 0 bases from V and 7 bases from J, with 9 bases between. The CDR3 totals 12 residues. In DNA, the CDR3 is TGTGCCTGGAGTGTAGGGGGAGTTGGCTACACCTTC. It codes for CAWSVGGVGYTF.

The chain is built from TRBV7-2 and TRBJ2-2; TRBD1 aligns across 8 bases. There are 16 residues in the CDR3. Germline CDR1 SGHTA, CDR2 FQGNSA. Losses at the gene ends were 3 bases for V and 1 base for J; bases not matched to a gene: 4. For the CDR3, the DNA is TGTGCCAGCAGCTTGCAACAGGGGGTGAACACCGGGGAGCTGTTTTTT. Amino acids: CASSLQQGVNTGELFF.

The chain combines TRBV11-3 with TRBJ2-3; D may be TRBD1 or TRBD2 (5 bases each). This CDR3 comprises 16 residues. Germline CDR1 and CDR2: SGHNT and YENEEA. Trimming removed 8 bases at V and 4 bases at J, with 22 bases between. This CDR3 reads CASGHLKGKGADTQYF. The CDR3 region has the DNA TGTGCCAGCGGCCACCTTAAGGGGAAGGGAGCAGATACGCAGTATTTT.

The genes are TRBV6-5 and TRBJ2-7, with TRBD1 as a possible D gene (6 bases). V was shortened by 4 bases and J by 0 bases, with 10 bases between the two germline ends. Germline assignment: CDR1 MNHEY and CDR2 SVGAGI. This CDR3 comprises 14 residues. As DNA, the CDR3 is TGTGCCAGCAGTTTCTTGACAGGCTCCTACGAGCAGTACTTC. The encoded protein is CASSFLTGSYEQYF.

This chain joins TRBV5-1 and TRBJ2-2; D could derive from TRBD1 or TRBD2 (5 bases each). Looked up from germline, CDR1 is SGHRS and CDR2 is YFSETQ. Trimming removed 3 bases from V and 0 bases from J, with 15 bases in between. The CDR3 runs to 17 residues. In DNA, the CDR3 is TGCGCCAGCAGCTCTCCTCCGGGACGCACGAACACCGGGGAGCTGTTTTTT. Residues: CASSSPPGRTNTGELFF. Complete variable domain (other parts from reference TRBV5-1 and TRBJ2-2): KAGVTQTPRYLIKTRGQQVTLSCSPISGHRSVSWYQQTPGQGLQFLFEYFSETQRNKGNFPGRFSGRQFSNSRSEMNVSTLELGDSALYLCASSSPPGRTNTGELFFGEGSRLTVL.